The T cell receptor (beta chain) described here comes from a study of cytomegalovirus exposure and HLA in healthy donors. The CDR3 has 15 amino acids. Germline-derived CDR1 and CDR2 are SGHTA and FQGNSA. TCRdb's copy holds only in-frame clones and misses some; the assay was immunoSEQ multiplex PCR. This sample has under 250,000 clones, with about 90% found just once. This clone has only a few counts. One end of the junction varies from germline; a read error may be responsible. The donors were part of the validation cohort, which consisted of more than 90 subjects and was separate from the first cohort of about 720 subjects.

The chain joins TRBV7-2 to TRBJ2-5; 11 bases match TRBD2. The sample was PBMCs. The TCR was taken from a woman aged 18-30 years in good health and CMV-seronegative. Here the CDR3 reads CASSLAGGPEETQYF. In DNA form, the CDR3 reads TGTGCCAGCAGTTTAGCGGGAGGGCCGGAGGAGACCCAGTACTTC.